This TCR beta chain was captured in a study of T cells in narcolepsy. Libraries were prepared by immunoSEQ multiplex PCR; TCRdb keeps only in-frame clonotypes and omits some of them. The data show some 200 clones, about 23% seen once. Notes on this clone: Its antigen is unknown. With a far larger clone one base away, a read error is the likely cause. Other DNA variants within this sample encode the same CDR3.

Germline V CDR1 and CDR2: SGDLS, YYNGEE. This CDR3 has 13 residues. V was clipped by 4 bases and J by 3 bases, with 10 bases between them. The chain recombines TRBV9 with TRBJ1-1, with no clear D. This receptor was obtained from a human donor with narcolepsy. Sample: cultured CD4+ T cells from cerebrospinal fluid. In DNA form, the CDR3 reads TGTGCCAGCAGCCTACAACGGGACACTGAAGCTTTCTTT. Protein product: CASSLQRDTEAFF. Full variable domain (outside the CDR3, taken from reference TRBV9 and TRBJ1-1): DSGVTQTPKHLITATGQRVTLRCSPRSGDLSVYWYQQSLDQGLQFLIQYYNGEERAKGNILERFSAQQFPDLHSELNLSSLELGDSALYFCASSLQRDTEAFFGQGTRLTVV.